This T cell receptor beta chain comes out of a study of blood T cell repertoires in COVID-19. Study information: Sites across the United States, Italy and Spain contributed samples from acute and convalescent COVID-19. PBMCs, B-cell-depleted T cells, or T cells provided the cDNA or gDNA that made up the material.

Authors' analysis steps: Amplifying reference gene primers gave estimates of nucleated cell counts. TCRdb keeps only in-frame clones here, not all; method: immunoSEQ multiplex PCR. For V, J and clone size, that table is used; D and trimming come from the DNA. The table records about 130,000 clones, approximately 80% of them present only once. With V trimmed by 1 base and J by 10 bases, 1 base remained unmatched. Germline CDR1 is LGHNA and CDR2 is YNFKEQ. The CDR3 has 12 residues. The chain couples TRBV4-2 to TRBJ2-1, with 7 bases fitting TRBD2. The material sequenced was peripheral blood. This receptor was identified in a man aged 65-85 years with acute or convalescent COVID-19. The CDR3 protein is CASSQAGGEQFF. The CDR3 nucleotides are TGTGCCAGCAGCCAAGCCGGGGGGGAGCAGTTCTTC.